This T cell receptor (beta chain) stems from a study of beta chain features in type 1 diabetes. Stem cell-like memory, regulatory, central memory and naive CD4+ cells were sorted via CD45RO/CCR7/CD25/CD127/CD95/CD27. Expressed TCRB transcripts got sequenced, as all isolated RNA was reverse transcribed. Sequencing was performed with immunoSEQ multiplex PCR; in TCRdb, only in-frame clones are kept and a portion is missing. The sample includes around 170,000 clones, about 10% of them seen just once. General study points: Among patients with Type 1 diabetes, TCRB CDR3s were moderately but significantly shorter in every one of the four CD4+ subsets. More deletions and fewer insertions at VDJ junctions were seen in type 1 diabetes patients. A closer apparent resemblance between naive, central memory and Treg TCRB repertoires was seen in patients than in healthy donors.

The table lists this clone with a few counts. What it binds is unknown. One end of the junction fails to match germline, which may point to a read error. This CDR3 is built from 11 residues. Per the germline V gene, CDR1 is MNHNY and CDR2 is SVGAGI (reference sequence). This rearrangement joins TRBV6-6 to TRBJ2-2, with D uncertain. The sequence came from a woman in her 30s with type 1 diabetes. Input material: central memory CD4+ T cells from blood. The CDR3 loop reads CATSYRGELFF. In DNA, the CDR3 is TGTGCCACCAGTTATCGGGGGGAGCTGTTTTTT.